The clone carrying this T cell receptor beta chain has a handful of counts. The entry originates in a study of early T cells in non-severe SARS-CoV-2 infection. Study at large: Chains were unpaired, as sequencing was done on bulk RNA from unsorted whole blood.

TCRdb independently ran MiXCR on the 5' RACE reads; one entry per CDR3 protein. The table records about 63,000 distinct CDR3 sequences, 10% to 15% of them present only once. In germline, CDR1 is MNHEY, CDR2 SVGAGI. This CDR3 has 14 amino acids. Trimming left V 5 bases short and J 7 bases short, with 15 bases between. Sequencing was carried out using whole blood. This receptor was obtained from an adult who was a healthcare worker with PCR-confirmed SARS-CoV-2 infection or an uninfected control (not recorded which). The rearrangement uses TRBV6-5 and TRBJ1-5; no definite D call. The CDR3 is CASSRARYDQPQHF. CDR3 DNA sequence: TGTGCCAGCAGTCGGGCCCGTTACGACCAGCCCCAGCATTTT.